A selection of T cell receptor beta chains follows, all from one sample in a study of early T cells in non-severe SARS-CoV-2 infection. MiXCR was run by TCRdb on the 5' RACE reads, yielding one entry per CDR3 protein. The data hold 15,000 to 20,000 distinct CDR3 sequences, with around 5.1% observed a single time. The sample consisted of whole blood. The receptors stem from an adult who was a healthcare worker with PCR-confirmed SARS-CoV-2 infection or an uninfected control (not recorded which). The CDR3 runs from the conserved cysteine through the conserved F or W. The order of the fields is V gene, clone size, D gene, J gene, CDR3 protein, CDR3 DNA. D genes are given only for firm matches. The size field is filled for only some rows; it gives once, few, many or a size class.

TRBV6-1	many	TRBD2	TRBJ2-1	CASRELSGNYNEQFF	TGTGCCAGCAGAGAACTTAGCGGGAACTACAATGAGCAGTTCTTC
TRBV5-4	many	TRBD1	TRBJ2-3	CASSLGQRTDTQYF	TGTGCCAGCAGCCTGGGACAGCGCACAGATACGCAGTATTTT
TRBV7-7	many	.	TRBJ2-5	CASSLSARETQYF	TGTGCTAGCAGCTTATCAGCTCGAGAGACCCAGTACTTC
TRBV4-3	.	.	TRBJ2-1	CASSHSKDYDEQFF	TGCGCCAGCAGCCACTCCAAAGACTACGATGAGCAGTTCTTC
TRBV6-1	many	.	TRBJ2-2	CAVEEPNTGELFF	TGTGCCGTTGAAGAACCGAACACCGGGGAGCTGTTTTTT
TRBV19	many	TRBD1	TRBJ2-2	CASLVQGATGELFF	TGTGCCAGCCTCGTACAGGGGGCAACCGGGGAGCTGTTTTTT
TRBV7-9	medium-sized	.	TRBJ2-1	CASSWTGLSNEQFF	TGTGCCAGCAGCTGGACGGGGCTCTCCAATGAGCAGTTCTTC
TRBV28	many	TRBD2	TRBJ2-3	CASKTSGSTDTQYF	TGTGCCAGCAAGACTAGCGGGAGCACAGATACGCAGTATTTT
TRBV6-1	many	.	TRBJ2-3	CASSKLEDTQYF	TGTGCCAGCAGCAAACTAGAGGATACGCAGTATTTT
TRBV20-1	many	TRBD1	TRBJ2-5	CSAGPGDRGETQYF	TGCAGTGCTGGTCCCGGGGACAGGGGAGAGACCCAGTACTTC
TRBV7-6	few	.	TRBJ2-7	CASSLGPVTNYEQYF	TGTGCCAGCAGCTTAGGCCCAGTCACTAACTACGAGCAGTACTTC
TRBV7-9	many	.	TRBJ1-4	CASSHGEKLFF	TGTGCCAGCAGCCACGGTGAAAAACTGTTTTTT
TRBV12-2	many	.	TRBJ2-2	CASRWGLAGASCTGELFF	TGTGCAAGTCGCTGGGGACTAGCGGGAGCGTCTTGCACCGGGGAGCTGTTTTTT
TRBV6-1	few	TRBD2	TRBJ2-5	CASSEVLTSGRETQYF	TGTGCCAGCAGTGAAGTGTTGACCAGCGGGAGAGAGACCCAGTACTTC
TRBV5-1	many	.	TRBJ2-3	CASSPGTRNTDTQYF	TGCGCCAGCAGCCCCGGGACCAGGAACACAGATACGCAGTATTTT
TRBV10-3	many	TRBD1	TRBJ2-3	CAISGPNKGGGMADTQYF	TGTGCCATCAGTGGGCCTAACAAAGGGGGCGGTATGGCAGATACGCAGTATTTT
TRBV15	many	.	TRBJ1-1	CATSRVRWGTEAFF	TGTGCCACCAGCAGAGTACGTTGGGGGACTGAAGCTTTCTTT
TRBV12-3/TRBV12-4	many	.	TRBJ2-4	CASSLRNRQNIQYF	TGTGCCAGCAGTTTAAGGAACAGACAAAACATTCAGTACTTC
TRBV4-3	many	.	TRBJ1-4	CASSHLAGVTNEKLFF	TGCGCCAGCAGCCATCTCGCGGGAGTTACTAATGAAAAACTGTTTTTT
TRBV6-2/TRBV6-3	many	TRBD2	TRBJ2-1	CASSPYDWGSGRSANEQFF	TGTGCCAGCAGTCCATACGACTGGGGTAGCGGGAGGTCAGCCAATGAGCAGTTCTTC
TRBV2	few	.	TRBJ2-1	CASSSFRQAFNEQFF	TGTGCCAGCAGCTCTTTCCGGCAAGCTTTCAATGAGCAGTTCTTC
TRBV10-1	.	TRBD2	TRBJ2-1	CASRGLAGGLGNEQFF	TGCGCCAGCAGAGGACTAGCGGGAGGGCTAGGCAATGAGCAGTTCTTC
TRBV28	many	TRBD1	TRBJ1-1	CASRGISGGTEAFF	TGTGCCAGCAGAGGCATCTCAGGGGGCACTGAAGCTTTCTTT
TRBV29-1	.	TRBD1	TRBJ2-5	CSVEDGSGTGAQYF	TGCAGCGTTGAGGATGGTAGCGGGACAGGGGCCCAGTACTTC
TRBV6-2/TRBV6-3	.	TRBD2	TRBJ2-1	CASSFGTNHEQFF	TGTGCCAGCAGTTTCGGGACTAATCATGAGCAGTTCTTC
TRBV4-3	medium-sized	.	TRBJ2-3	CASSQSRGGGSTDTQYF	TGCGCCAGCAGCCAATCCAGGGGAGGGGGAAGTACAGATACGCAGTATTTT
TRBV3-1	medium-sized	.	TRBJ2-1	CASSPGDFYNEQFF	TGTGCCAGCAGCCCTGGGGACTTCTACAATGAGCAGTTCTTC
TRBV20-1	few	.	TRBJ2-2	CSASPVNTGELFF	TGCAGTGCTAGTCCGGTGAACACCGGGGAGCTGTTTTTT
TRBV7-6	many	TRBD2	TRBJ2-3	CASSLPRRAGVTDTQYF	TGTGCCAGCAGCTTACCCCGCCGGGCGGGAGTAACAGATACGCAGTATTTT
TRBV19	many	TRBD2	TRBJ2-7	CASSSRGGETYEQYF	TGTGCCAGTAGTTCCCGGGGGGGCGAGACCTACGAGCAGTACTTC
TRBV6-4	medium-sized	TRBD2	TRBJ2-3	CASSDSFWGTSGRTKDTQYF	TGTGCCAGCAGTGACTCTTTTTGGGGGACTAGCGGGAGGACGAAAGATACGCAGTATTTT
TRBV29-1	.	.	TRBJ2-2	CSAPPGRTGELFF	TGCAGCGCCCCCCCCGGGCGGACCGGGGAGCTGTTTTTT
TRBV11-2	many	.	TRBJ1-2	CASSLQTDTEPTGDYGYTF	TGTGCCAGCAGCTTACAAACCGACACTGAACCTACCGGGGACTATGGCTACACCTTC
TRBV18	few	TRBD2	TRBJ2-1	CASSLSGTSINEQFF	TGTGCCAGCTCACTTTCCGGGACTAGCATCAATGAGCAGTTCTTC
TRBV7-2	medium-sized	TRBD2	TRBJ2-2	CASSIGGLAVNTGELFF	TGTGCCAGCAGCATCGGGGGACTAGCTGTTAACACCGGGGAGCTGTTTTTT
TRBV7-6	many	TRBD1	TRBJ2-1	CASGSLDRVVVF	TGTGCCAGCGGGTCATTGGACAGGGTCGTAGTCTTC
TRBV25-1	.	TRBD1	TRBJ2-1	CASSAYLDREASDEQFF	TGTGCCAGCAGTGCATATCTGGACAGGGAGGCTTCGGATGAGCAGTTCTTC
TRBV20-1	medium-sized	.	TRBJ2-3	CSAIDFTSTDTQYF	TGCAGTGCTATCGACTTTACTAGCACAGATACGCAGTATTTT
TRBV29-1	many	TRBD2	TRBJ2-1	CSVSPRLAEGYNEQFF	TGCAGCGTTTCCCCCCGACTAGCGGAGGGCTACAATGAGCAGTTCTTC
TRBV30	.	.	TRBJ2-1	CAWSARGYNEQFF	TGTGCCTGGAGTGCAAGGGGCTACAATGAGCAGTTCTTC
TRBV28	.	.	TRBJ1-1	CASSLPHQQNTEAFF	TGTGCCAGCAGTTTACCCCACCAGCAGAACACTGAAGCTTTCTTT
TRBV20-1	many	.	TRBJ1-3	CSASAGNTIYF	TGCAGTGCGAGCGCTGGAAACACCATATATTTT
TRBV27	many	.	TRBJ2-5	CASSSSLQETQYF	TGTGCCAGCAGTTCCTCCCTTCAAGAGACCCAGTACTTC
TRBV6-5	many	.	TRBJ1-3	CASSPNHRVRLGNTIYF	TGTGCCAGCAGCCCGAACCACAGGGTTCGACTGGGAAACACCATATATTTT